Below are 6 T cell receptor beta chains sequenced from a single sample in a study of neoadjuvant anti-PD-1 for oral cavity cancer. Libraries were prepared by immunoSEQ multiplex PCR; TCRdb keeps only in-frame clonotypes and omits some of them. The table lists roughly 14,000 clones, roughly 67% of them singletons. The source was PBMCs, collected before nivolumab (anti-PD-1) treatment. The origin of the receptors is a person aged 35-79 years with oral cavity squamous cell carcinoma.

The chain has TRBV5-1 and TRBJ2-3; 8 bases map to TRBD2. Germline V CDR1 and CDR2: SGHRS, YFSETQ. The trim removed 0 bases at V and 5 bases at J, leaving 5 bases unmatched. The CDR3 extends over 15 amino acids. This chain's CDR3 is CASSLGRGAEDTQYF. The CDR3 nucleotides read TGCGCCAGCAGCTTGGGGCGGGGGGCCGAAGATACGCAGTATTTT.

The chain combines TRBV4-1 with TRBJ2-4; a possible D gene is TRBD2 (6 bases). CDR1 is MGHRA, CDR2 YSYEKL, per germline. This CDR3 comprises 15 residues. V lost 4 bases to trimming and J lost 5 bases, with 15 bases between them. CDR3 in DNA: TGCGCCAGCAGCCGATTCGGACTACCCGAAAACATTCAGTACTTC. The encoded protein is CASSRFGLPENIQYF.

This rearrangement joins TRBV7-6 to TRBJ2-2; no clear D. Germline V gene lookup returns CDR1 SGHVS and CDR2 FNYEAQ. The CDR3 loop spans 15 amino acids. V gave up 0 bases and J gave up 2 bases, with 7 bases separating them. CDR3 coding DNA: TGTGCCAGCAGCTTAGCGGGTTTAAACACCGGGGAGCTGTTTTTT. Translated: CASSLAGLNTGELFF.

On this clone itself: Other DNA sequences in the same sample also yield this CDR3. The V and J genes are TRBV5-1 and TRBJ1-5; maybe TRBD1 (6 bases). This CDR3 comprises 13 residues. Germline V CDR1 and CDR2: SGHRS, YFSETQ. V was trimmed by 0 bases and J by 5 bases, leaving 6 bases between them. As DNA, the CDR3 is TGCGCCAGCAGCTTGGCAGGGGATCAGCCCCAGCATTTT. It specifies CASSLAGDQPQHF.

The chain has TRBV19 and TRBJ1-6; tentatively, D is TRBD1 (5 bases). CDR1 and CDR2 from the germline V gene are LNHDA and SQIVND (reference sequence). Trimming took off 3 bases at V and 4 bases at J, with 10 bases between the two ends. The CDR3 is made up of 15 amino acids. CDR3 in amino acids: CASSIRGRYNSPLHF. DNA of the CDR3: TGTGCCAGTAGTATTCGGGGCAGGTATAATTCACCCCTCCACTTT. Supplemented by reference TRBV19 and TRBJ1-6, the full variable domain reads DGGITQSPKYLFRKEGQNVTLSCEQNLNHDAMYWYRQDPGQGLRLIYYSQIVNDFQKGDIAEGYSVSREKKESFPLTVTSAQKNPTAFYLCASSIRGRYNSPLHFGNGTRLTVT.

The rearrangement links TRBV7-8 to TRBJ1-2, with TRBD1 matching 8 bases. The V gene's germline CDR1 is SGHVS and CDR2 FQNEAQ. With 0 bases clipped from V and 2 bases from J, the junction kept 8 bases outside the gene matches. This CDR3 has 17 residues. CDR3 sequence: CASSLAGTGALNYGYTF. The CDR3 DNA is TGTGCCAGCAGCTTAGCCGGGACAGGCGCTCTAAACTATGGCTACACCTTC.